This T cell receptor (beta chain) comes out of a study of persistence of HIV-infected CD4 T cells. Whole-study results and caveats: Degenerate expanded CDR3beta sequences were enriched among CMV- and Gag-responding cells. Rare CMV-responding cells carrying HIV-1 proviruses were not analyzed separately for TCR.

The CDR3 totals 16 residues. V lost 1 base, J lost 8 bases, and 6 bases stayed unmatched. Germline V gene data show CDR1 as KGHDR and CDR2 as SFDVKD. The stimulus was lysate of CMV-infected fibroblasts, roughly 9.2 ug/mL. Sorted nonresponding memory CD4+ T cells were CD40L-negative, CD69-negative, CD45RO-high. These HIV-1-infected adults initiated suppressive ART in chronic infection. For around 18 hours, CD8-depleted PBMCs received anti-CD28/CD49d costimulation, a CD40-blocking antibody and enfuvirtide. The immunoSEQ assay was version 4, run in survey mode. This table comes from immunoSEQ multiplex PCR, and its TCRdb copy is limited to in-frame clones, with some not included. Counted here are about 28,000 clones, around 80% occurring once; the ten biggest clones make up roughly 0.8%. A word on this clone: Its antigen is unknown.

This receptor was taken from an adult woman with HIV who was CMV-seropositive. The chain couples TRBV24-1 to TRBJ2-1; 11 positions match TRBD1. The sequencing used CD4+ T cells sorted from PBMCs after approximately 19-hour stimulation, collected from a patient who received antiretroviral therapy. The CDR3 region has the DNA TGTGCCACCAGTGATTTCGGGACAGGGGGATTCGATGAGCAGTTCTTC. Translation gives CATSDFGTGGFDEQFF.